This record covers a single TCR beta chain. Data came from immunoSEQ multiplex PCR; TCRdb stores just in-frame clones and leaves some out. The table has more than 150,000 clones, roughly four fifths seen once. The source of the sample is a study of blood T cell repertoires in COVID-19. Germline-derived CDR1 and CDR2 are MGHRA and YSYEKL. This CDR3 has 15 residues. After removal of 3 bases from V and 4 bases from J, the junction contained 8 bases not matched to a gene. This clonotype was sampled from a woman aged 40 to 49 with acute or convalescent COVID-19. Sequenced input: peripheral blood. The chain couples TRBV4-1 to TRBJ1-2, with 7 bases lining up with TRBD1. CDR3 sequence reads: CASSQDENRGYGYTF. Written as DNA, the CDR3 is TGCGCCAGCAGCCAGGACGAAAACAGGGGCTATGGCTACACCTTC.